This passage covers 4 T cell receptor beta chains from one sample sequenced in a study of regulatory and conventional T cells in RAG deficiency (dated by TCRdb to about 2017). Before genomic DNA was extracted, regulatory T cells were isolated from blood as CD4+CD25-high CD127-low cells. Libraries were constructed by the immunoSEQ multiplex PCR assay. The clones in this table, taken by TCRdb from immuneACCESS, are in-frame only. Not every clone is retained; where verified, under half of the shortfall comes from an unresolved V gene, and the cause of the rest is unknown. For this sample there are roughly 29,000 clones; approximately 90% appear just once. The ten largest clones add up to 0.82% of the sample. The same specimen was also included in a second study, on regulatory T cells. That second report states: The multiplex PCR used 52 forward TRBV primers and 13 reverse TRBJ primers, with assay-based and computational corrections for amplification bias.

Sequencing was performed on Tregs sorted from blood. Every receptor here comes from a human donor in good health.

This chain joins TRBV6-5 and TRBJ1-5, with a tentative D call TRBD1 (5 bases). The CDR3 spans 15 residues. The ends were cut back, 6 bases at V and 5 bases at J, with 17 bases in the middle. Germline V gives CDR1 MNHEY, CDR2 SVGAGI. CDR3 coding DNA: TGTGCCAGCAGGAAAGCAGGGCCCCTTTATCAGCCCCAGCATTTT. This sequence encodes CASRKAGPLYQPQHF.

The DNA for the CDR3 is TGTGCCAGCAGCCCCATAGGGACCTATAATTCACCCCTCCACTTT. The encoded protein is CASSPIGTYNSPLHF. The chain has TRBV2 and TRBJ1-6; D is unresolved. The germline gives CDR1 SNHLY, CDR2 FYNNEI. The V end lost 6 bases, the J end lost 2 bases, and 11 bases lay between the germline ends. The CDR3 loop spans 15 amino acids. Variable domain in full (rest from reference TRBV2 and TRBJ1-6): EPEVTQTPSHQVTQMGQEVILRCVPISNHLYFYWYRQILGQKVEFLVSFYNNEISEKSEIFDDQFSVERPDGSNFTLKIRSTKLEDSAMYFCASSPIGTYNSPLHFGNGTRLTVT.

CDR3 coding DNA: TGTGCCAGCAGCCCGGGACTAGCGTTCTACAATGAGCAGTTCTTC. Amino acid sequence: CASSPGLAFYNEQFF. The chain combines TRBV13 with TRBJ2-1, with TRBD2 matching 10 bases. Per germline, CDR1 PRHDT and CDR2 FYEKMQ (reference sequence). There are 15 residues in the CDR3. The J segment lost 3 bases and the V segment lost 5 bases, leaving 4 bases of the junction unmatched.

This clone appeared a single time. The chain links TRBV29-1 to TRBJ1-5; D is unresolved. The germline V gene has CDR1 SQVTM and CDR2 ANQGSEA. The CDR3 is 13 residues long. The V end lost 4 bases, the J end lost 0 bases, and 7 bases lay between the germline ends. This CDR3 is CSVVFDSNQPQHF. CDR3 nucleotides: TGCAGCGTTGTTTTCGATAGCAATCAGCCCCAGCATTTT.